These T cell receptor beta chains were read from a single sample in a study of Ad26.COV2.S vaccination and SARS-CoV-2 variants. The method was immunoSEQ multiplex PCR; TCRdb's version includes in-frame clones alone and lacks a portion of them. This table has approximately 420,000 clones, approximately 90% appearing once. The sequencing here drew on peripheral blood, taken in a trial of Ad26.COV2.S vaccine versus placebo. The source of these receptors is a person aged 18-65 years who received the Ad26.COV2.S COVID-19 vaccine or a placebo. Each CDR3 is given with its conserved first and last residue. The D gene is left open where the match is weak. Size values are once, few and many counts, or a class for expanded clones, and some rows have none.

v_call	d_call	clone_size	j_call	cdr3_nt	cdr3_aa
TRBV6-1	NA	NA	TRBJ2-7	TGTGCCAGCAGTGAATGGGTCCAATCCTCCTACGAGCAGTACTTC	CASSEWVQSSYEQYF
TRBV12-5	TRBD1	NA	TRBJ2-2	TGTGCTAGTGGTATCACAGGGGGAACCGGGGAGCTGTTTTTT	CASGITGGTGELFF
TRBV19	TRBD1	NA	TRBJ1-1	TGTGCCAGTAGTATAAGGGGACAGGGAAACACTGAAGCTTTCTTT	CASSIRGQGNTEAFF
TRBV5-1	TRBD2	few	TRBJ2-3	TGCGCCAGCAGCTTGGCTCCTAGCGGAGATACGCAGTATTTT	CASSLAPSGDTQYF
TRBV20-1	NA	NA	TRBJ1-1	TGCAGTGCTAGTGTGGGGGGGAAAAACACTGAAGCTTTCTTT	CSASVGGKNTEAFF
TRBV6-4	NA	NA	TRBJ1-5	TGTGCCAGCAGTGACGAAGGTGATTTAAATCAGCCCCAGCATTTT	CASSDEGDLNQPQHF
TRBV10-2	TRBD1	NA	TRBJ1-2	TGCGCCAGCAGTGAGCACAGGGGGTCTGGCTACACCTTC	CASSEHRGSGYTF
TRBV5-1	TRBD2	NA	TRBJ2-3	TGCGCCAGCAGCTTGGCCGGGAGGGTCGCAGATACGCAGTATTTT	CASSLAGRVADTQYF
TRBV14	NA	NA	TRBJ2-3	TGTGCCAGCAGCCAAGAATGGGCCGAAGATACGCAGTATTTT	CASSQEWAEDTQYF
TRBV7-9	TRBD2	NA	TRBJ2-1	TGTGCCAGCAGCTTAGGAGGGACTAAGAATGAGCAGTTCTTC	CASSLGGTKNEQFF
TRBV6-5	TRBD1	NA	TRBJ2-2	TGTGCCAGCAGACCTGACAGGGGGCAGACCGGGGAGCTGTTTTTT	CASRPDRGQTGELFF
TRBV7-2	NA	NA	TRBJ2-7	TGTGCCAGCAACAATAGGGTAGCCTACGAGCAGTACTTC	CASNNRVAYEQYF
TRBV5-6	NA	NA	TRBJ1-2	TGTGCCAGCAGCCCCACGGGACCTAACTATGGCTACACCTTC	CASSPTGPNYGYTF
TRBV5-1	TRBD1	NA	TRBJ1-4	TGCGCCAGCAGCTTGGAACAGGGGAGGGAAAAACTGTTTTTT	CASSLEQGREKLFF
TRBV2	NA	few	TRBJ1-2	TGTGCCAGCATAAGGACAACGAATGGCTACACCTTC	CASIRTTNGYTF
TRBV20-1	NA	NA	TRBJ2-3	TGCAGTGCTAGTCTATCGGGGCCTGGCACAGATACGCAGTATTTT	CSASLSGPGTDTQYF
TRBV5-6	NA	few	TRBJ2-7	TGTGCCAGCAGCTTGGGGATTTACGAGCAGTACTTC	CASSLGIYEQYF
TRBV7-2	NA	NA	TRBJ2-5	TGTGCCAGCAGCTTGGGGCACCAAGAGACCCAGTACTTC	CASSLGHQETQYF
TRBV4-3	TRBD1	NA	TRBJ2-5	TGCGCCAGCAGCCCTTCTTTGACAGGGTCAGAGACCCAGTACTTC	CASSPSLTGSETQYF
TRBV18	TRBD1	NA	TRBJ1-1	TGTGCCAGCTCACTGCCCGGGACAGGGGGCACTGAAGCTTTCTTT	CASSLPGTGGTEAFF
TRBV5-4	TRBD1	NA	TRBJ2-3	TGTGCCAGCAGCTTGAGACCCGGGACAGGGCTCACAGATACGCAGTATTTT	CASSLRPGTGLTDTQYF
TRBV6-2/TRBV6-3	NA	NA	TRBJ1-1	TGTGCCAGCAGTCCCACCGGGGGACCCACTGAAGCTTTCTTT	CASSPTGGPTEAFF
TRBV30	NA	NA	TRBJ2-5	TGTGCCTGGACTCCCTTAACGGGGAGGGAGACCCAGTACTTC	CAWTPLTGRETQYF
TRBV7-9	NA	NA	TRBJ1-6	TGTGCCAGCAGCTTAACTATCCAGAATTCACCCCTCCACTTT	CASSLTIQNSPLHF
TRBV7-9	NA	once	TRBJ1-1	TGTGCCAGCAGCACCGTCTCAACCGAGGAGACTTTCTTT	CASSTVSTEETFF
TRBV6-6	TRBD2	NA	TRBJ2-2	TGTGCCAGCAGTTACGGGCGGGGGGACACCGGGGAGCTGTTTTTT	CASSYGRGDTGELFF
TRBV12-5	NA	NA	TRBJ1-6	TGTGCTAGTGGTTTGGTCAATCTGGGGAAAGGGAATTCACCCCTCCACTTT	CASGLVNLGKGNSPLHF
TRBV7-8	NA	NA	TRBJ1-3	TGTGCCAGCAGCTTATCCTTACATGGAAACACCATATATTTT	CASSLSLHGNTIYF
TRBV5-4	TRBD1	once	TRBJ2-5	TGTGCCAGCAGGAGGACAGGGGAAGAGACCCAGTACTTC	CASRRTGEETQYF
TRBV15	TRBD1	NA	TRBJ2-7	TGTGCCACCAGCAGAGGTCCAAGACAGGGGGCTTACGAGCAGTACTTC	CATSRGPRQGAYEQYF
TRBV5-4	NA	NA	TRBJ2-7	TGTGCCAGCAGCCCAACGGGGACGTTGAGTCGGTACGAGCAGTACTTC	CASSPTGTLSRYEQYF
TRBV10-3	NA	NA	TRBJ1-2	TGTGCCATCAGGACTGATGGCTACACCTTC	CAIRTDGYTF
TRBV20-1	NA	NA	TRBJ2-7	TGCAGTGCTAGTGTTGGCTCCTACGAGCAGTACTTC	CSASVGSYEQYF
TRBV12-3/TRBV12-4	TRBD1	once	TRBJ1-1	TGTGCCAGCAGTTTGACAGGGGAAGCTTTCTTT	CASSLTGEAFF
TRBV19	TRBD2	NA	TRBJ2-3	TGTGCCAGTAGTCGTACAGGGACTAGCGGGGTAGATACGCAGTATTTT	CASSRTGTSGVDTQYF
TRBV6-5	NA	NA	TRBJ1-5	TGTGCCAGCACCGAAGGGTGGGGCAATCAGCCCCAGCATTTT	CASTEGWGNQPQHF
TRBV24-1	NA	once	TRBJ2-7	TGTGCCACCAGTGAAGGGCCGTTGCAGTACTTC	CATSEGPLQYF
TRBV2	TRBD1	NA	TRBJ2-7	TGTGCCAGCAGTGAAACAGGGGATGAGCAGTACTTC	CASSETGDEQYF
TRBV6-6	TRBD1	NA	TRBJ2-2	TGTGCCAGCAGCCTGGGACAGGGGAAGGGGGAGCTGTTTTTT	CASSLGQGKGELFF
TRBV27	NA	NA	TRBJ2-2	TGTGCCAGCAGCCCTATCGGAACAGCGAACACCGGGGAGCTGTTTTTT	CASSPIGTANTGELFF
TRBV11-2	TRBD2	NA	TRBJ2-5	TGTGCCAGCAGCTTTTCTGGGGGGGAGCGGGAGACCCAGTACTTC	CASSFSGGERETQYF
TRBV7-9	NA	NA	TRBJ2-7	TGTGCCAGCAGCGGCGGGACTCTCTACGAGCAGTACTTC	CASSGGTLYEQYF
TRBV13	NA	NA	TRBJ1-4	TGTGCCAGCAGCTCCACCTCGGGGGGGGATGAAAAACTGTTTTTT	CASSSTSGGDEKLFF
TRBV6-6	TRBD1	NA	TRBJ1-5	TGTGCCAGCAGTACCAGGGGGAGCGGCAATCAGCCCCAGCATTTT	CASSTRGSGNQPQHF
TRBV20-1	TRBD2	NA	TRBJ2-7	TGCAGTGCTGGGACTAGCTACGAGCAGTACTTC	CSAGTSYEQYF
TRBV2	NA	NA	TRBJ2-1	TGTGCCAGCAGTTACCTTCCCTACAATGAGCAGTTCTTC	CASSYLPYNEQFF
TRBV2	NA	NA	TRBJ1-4	TGTGCCAGCAGTGAACTGGTACAGGGAGGTGAAAAACTGTTTTTT	CASSELVQGGEKLFF
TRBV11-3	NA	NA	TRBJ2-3	TGTGCCAGCAGCTCCGGGGGCCGAGCAGATACGCAGTATTTT	CASSSGGRADTQYF
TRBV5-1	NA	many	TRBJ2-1	TGCGCCAGCAGCTTTAGAGGCTACAATGAGCAGTTCTTC	CASSFRGYNEQFF
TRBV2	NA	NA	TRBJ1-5	TGTGCCAGCAGTGAATTCGTGAATCAGCCCCAGCATTTT	CASSEFVNQPQHF